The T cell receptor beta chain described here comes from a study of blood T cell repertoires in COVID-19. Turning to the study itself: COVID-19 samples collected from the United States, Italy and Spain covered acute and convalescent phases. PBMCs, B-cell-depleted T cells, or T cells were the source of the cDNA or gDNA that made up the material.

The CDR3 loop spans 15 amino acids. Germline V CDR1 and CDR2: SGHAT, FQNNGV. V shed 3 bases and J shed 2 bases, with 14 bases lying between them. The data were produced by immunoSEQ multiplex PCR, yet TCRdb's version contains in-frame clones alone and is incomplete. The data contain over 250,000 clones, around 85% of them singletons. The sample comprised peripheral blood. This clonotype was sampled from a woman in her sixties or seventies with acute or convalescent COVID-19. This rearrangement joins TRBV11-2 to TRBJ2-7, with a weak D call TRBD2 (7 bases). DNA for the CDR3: TGTGCCAGCAGCTTTGGGACACTAGCGCCCTACGAGCAGTACTTC. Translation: CASSFGTLAPYEQYF.